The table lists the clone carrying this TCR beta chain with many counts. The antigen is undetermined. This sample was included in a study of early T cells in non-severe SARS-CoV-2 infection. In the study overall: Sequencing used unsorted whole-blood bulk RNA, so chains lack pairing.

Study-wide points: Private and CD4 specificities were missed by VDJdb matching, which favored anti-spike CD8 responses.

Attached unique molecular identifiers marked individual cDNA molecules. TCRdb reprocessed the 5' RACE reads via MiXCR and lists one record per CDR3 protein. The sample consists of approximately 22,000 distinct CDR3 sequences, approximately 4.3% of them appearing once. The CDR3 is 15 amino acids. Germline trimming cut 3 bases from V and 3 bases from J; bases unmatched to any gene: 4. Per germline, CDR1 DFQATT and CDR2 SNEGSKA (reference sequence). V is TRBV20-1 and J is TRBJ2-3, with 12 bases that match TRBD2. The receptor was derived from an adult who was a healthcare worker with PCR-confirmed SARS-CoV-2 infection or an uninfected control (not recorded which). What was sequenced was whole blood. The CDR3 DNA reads TGCAGTGCTAGGGAGACTAGCGGGGGAACAGATACGCAGTATTTT. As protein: CSARETSGGTDTQYF.